The T cell receptor (beta chain) under discussion was sequenced for a study of CD4 and CD8 cells across lung adenocarcinoma regions. V lost 0 bases, J lost 4 bases, and 2 bases lay in between. The CDR3 is made up of 12 amino acids. In germline, CDR1 is SGHTA, CDR2 FQGNSA. The patients had localized lung adenocarcinoma, a non-small cell subtype. TCRdb fed the PCR reads into MiXCR, producing one record per CDR3 protein. The sample shows over 10,000 distinct CDR3 sequences, approximately 54% of them seen only once. This receptor was taken from a female donor with lung adenocarcinoma. The CD4 and CD8 labels of this study may be unreliable. The specimen was CD8+ T cells from the margin of a lung tumor. V gene TRBV7-2 combines with J gene TRBJ2-3; D is unclear. The CDR3 loop reads CASSLAADTQYF. The CDR3, as DNA: TGTGCCAGCAGCTTAGCCGCAGATACGCAGTATTTT.